This is a list of T cell receptor beta chains from one sample in a study of cytomegalovirus exposure and HLA in healthy donors. Only in-frame clones appear in the TCRdb table, and some are missing; sequencing was by immunoSEQ multiplex PCR. Here the sample spans roughly 160,000 clones, about 65% being singletons. The specimen sequenced was PBMCs. The source of these receptors is a woman aged 25 to 39 in good health and CMV-seronegative. The CDR3 runs from the conserved cysteine through the conserved F or W. A D gene is named only where the DNA matches it firmly. The size entry is marked missing in some rows and otherwise reads once, few, many or a size class.

CDR3nt: TGTGCCAGCAGCTTAGCAACTAGCGGGGGGGAACGACAAGAGACCCAGTACTTC
CDR3aa: CASSLATSGGERQETQYF
j_gene: TRBJ2-5
d_gene: TRBD2
abundance: NA
v_gene: TRBV11-2

CDR3nt: TGTGCCAGCAGGGTTCTAGCGGGAGGAGGTAGTGAGCAGTTCTTC
CDR3aa: CASRVLAGGGSEQFF
j_gene: TRBJ2-1
d_gene: TRBD2
abundance: NA
v_gene: TRBV2

CDR3nt: TGTGCCAGCAGCTTGATCGTCGGCTCCTACAATGAGCAGTTCTTC
CDR3aa: CASSLIVGSYNEQFF
j_gene: TRBJ2-1
d_gene: NA
abundance: NA
v_gene: TRBV5-6

CDR3nt: TGTGCCAGCAGCTCGGGACTAGCGGGAGTTGAGCAGTTCTTC
CDR3aa: CASSSGLAGVEQFF
j_gene: TRBJ2-1
d_gene: TRBD2
abundance: NA
v_gene: TRBV11-3

CDR3nt: TGTGCCAGCAGTGACAGGGGACGCGAGCAGTACTTC
CDR3aa: CASSDRGREQYF
j_gene: TRBJ2-7
d_gene: NA
abundance: NA
v_gene: TRBV25-1

CDR3nt: TGTGCCAGCAGTACCGGGAGGCTAGAGACCCAGTACTTC
CDR3aa: CASSTGRLETQYF
j_gene: TRBJ2-5
d_gene: TRBD2
abundance: NA
v_gene: TRBV27

CDR3nt: TGTGCCAGCAGCCCATTGGGCGTTTTTGGCTACACCTTC
CDR3aa: CASSPLGVFGYTF
j_gene: TRBJ1-2
d_gene: NA
abundance: NA
v_gene: TRBV7-9

CDR3nt: TGCAGCGCCTTACCTTTACAGGGGGCCAAAAACATTCAGTACTTC
CDR3aa: CSALPLQGAKNIQYF
j_gene: TRBJ2-4
d_gene: TRBD1
abundance: NA
v_gene: TRBV29-1

CDR3nt: TGCGCCAGCAGCTCCGCCGGGGATGAGCAGTTCTTC
CDR3aa: CASSSAGDEQFF
j_gene: TRBJ2-1
d_gene: NA
abundance: NA
v_gene: TRBV5-1

CDR3nt: TGTGCCAGCAGTGCGGAGAGAGATGAAAAACTGTTTTTT
CDR3aa: CASSAERDEKLFF
j_gene: TRBJ1-4
d_gene: NA
abundance: NA
v_gene: TRBV6-4

CDR3nt: TGCAGCGCCGGGGGTGGGGTCACAGATACGCAGTATTTT
CDR3aa: CSAGGGVTDTQYF
j_gene: TRBJ2-3
d_gene: NA
abundance: once
v_gene: TRBV29-1

CDR3nt: TGTGCCAGCAGCTCCCACGTGGCAGGGGGCCTCTATGGCTACACCTTC
CDR3aa: CASSSHVAGGLYGYTF
j_gene: TRBJ1-2
d_gene: TRBD1
abundance: NA
v_gene: TRBV5-6

CDR3nt: TGTGCCACTAGCAGGGGTGGAGAGTATGAAAAACTGTTTTTT
CDR3aa: CATSRGGEYEKLFF
j_gene: TRBJ1-4
d_gene: NA
abundance: NA
v_gene: TRBV25-1

CDR3nt: TGCGCCAGCAGCCAGGCGGCTTCGTCCCACTATGGCTACACCTTC
CDR3aa: CASSQAASSHYGYTF
j_gene: TRBJ1-2
d_gene: NA
abundance: NA
v_gene: TRBV4-1

CDR3nt: TGTGCCAGCAGTAAGACTAGCGGGAGTGCAGATACGCAGTATTTT
CDR3aa: CASSKTSGSADTQYF
j_gene: TRBJ2-3
d_gene: TRBD2
abundance: few
v_gene: TRBV2

CDR3nt: TGTGCCAGCGCCGTACGGGCAGGGGCTACCGGGGAGCTGTTTTTT
CDR3aa: CASAVRAGATGELFF
j_gene: TRBJ2-2
d_gene: NA
abundance: NA
v_gene: TRBV9

CDR3nt: TGTGCCAGCAGCTTAGACAGGGAGTTGACAGATACGCAGTATTTT
CDR3aa: CASSLDRELTDTQYF
j_gene: TRBJ2-3
d_gene: NA
abundance: NA
v_gene: TRBV7-2

CDR3nt: TGCGCCAGCAGCCCCCAGAGGAGGAACTATGGCTACACCTTC
CDR3aa: CASSPQRRNYGYTF
j_gene: TRBJ1-2
d_gene: NA
abundance: NA
v_gene: TRBV4-3

CDR3nt: TGTGCCAGCAGCGGACGGACAGGCTTGAACACTGAAGCTTTCTTT
CDR3aa: CASSGRTGLNTEAFF
j_gene: TRBJ1-1
d_gene: TRBD1
abundance: NA
v_gene: TRBV9

CDR3nt: TGTGCCAGCAGTAACCCTACCGCCTACGAGCAGTACTTC
CDR3aa: CASSNPTAYEQYF
j_gene: TRBJ2-7
d_gene: NA
abundance: NA
v_gene: TRBV6-5

CDR3nt: TGTGCCAGCAGCCCCGTCGTATATGGCTACACCTTC
CDR3aa: CASSPVVYGYTF
j_gene: TRBJ1-2
d_gene: NA
abundance: NA
v_gene: TRBV7-9

CDR3nt: TGCGCCAGCAGCCAAGATGGTGAGGGCCACGAGCAGTACTTC
CDR3aa: CASSQDGEGHEQYF
j_gene: TRBJ2-7
d_gene: NA
abundance: NA
v_gene: TRBV4-3

CDR3nt: TGTGCCTGGAGTGTAAGCCCGTTCTCCTACGAGCAGTACTTC
CDR3aa: CAWSVSPFSYEQYF
j_gene: TRBJ2-7
d_gene: NA
abundance: few
v_gene: TRBV30

CDR3nt: TGTGCCAGCAGTCGCCGCGGGGGAAGTTATGGCTACACCTTC
CDR3aa: CASSRRGGSYGYTF
j_gene: TRBJ1-2
d_gene: NA
abundance: NA
v_gene: TRBV6-5

CDR3nt: TGTGCCAGCAGTTACGGCAACAGGGGCGGCTACGAGCAGTACTTC
CDR3aa: CASSYGNRGGYEQYF
j_gene: TRBJ2-7
d_gene: TRBD1
abundance: NA
v_gene: TRBV6-5

CDR3nt: TGTGCCAGTACCCTGGACAGAGCCTACAATGAGCAGTTCTTC
CDR3aa: CASTLDRAYNEQFF
j_gene: TRBJ2-1
d_gene: NA
abundance: NA
v_gene: TRBV19

CDR3nt: TGTGCCAGCAGGAAACAGGGACAGGACTATGGCTACACCTTC
CDR3aa: CASRKQGQDYGYTF
j_gene: TRBJ1-2
d_gene: TRBD1
abundance: NA
v_gene: TRBV28

CDR3nt: TGTGCCTGGAGTTTAGGACAGGGTAGCAATGAGCAGTTCTTC
CDR3aa: CAWSLGQGSNEQFF
j_gene: TRBJ2-1
d_gene: TRBD1
abundance: NA
v_gene: TRBV30

CDR3nt: TGTGCCAGCAGCTTTACGGGACAACACTACGAGCAGTACTTC
CDR3aa: CASSFTGQHYEQYF
j_gene: TRBJ2-7
d_gene: NA
abundance: NA
v_gene: TRBV27

CDR3nt: TGTGCCAGTACCCCGACAGGGACCCAGCCCCAGCATTTT
CDR3aa: CASTPTGTQPQHF
j_gene: TRBJ1-5
d_gene: TRBD1
abundance: once
v_gene: TRBV19

CDR3nt: TGCGCCAGCAGGGCAGGGGTTTACAATGAGCAGTTCTTC
CDR3aa: CASRAGVYNEQFF
j_gene: TRBJ2-1
d_gene: NA
abundance: NA
v_gene: TRBV4-1

CDR3nt: TGTGCTAGCAGCTTAGGTAGAGCTGAAGAGACCCAGTACTTC
CDR3aa: CASSLGRAEETQYF
j_gene: TRBJ2-5
d_gene: NA
abundance: NA
v_gene: TRBV7-7

CDR3nt: TGCGCCAGCAGCTTGTTCAATCCTGGTACCACGGGCACCGGGGAGCTGTTTTTT
CDR3aa: CASSLFNPGTTGTGELFF
j_gene: TRBJ2-2
d_gene: NA
abundance: few
v_gene: TRBV5-1

CDR3nt: TGTGCCAGCAGTTTAGAGAACCAGCCCCAGCATTTT
CDR3aa: CASSLENQPQHF
j_gene: TRBJ1-5
d_gene: NA
abundance: few
v_gene: TRBV28

CDR3nt: TGTGCCAGCAGCTTACGGGACTTTCGGGGGGAAAGCACAGATACGCAGTATTTT
CDR3aa: CASSLRDFRGESTDTQYF
j_gene: TRBJ2-3
d_gene: TRBD2
abundance: NA
v_gene: TRBV7-2

CDR3nt: TGTGCCAGCATTTCACTTCTAGCGGGAGGGCCCGATGAGCAGTTCTTC
CDR3aa: CASISLLAGGPDEQFF
j_gene: TRBJ2-1
d_gene: TRBD2
abundance: NA
v_gene: TRBV6-6

CDR3nt: TGTGCCAGCAGTTCGGTCAGCAATCAGCCCCAGCATTTT
CDR3aa: CASSSVSNQPQHF
j_gene: TRBJ1-5
d_gene: NA
abundance: NA
v_gene: TRBV6-5

CDR3nt: TGTGCCAGCAGTTACTTCCGGGGTAATGAAAAACTGTTTTTT
CDR3aa: CASSYFRGNEKLFF
j_gene: TRBJ1-4
d_gene: NA
abundance: few
v_gene: TRBV6-6

CDR3nt: TGTTCCAGCAGCGTGTTTGTGTCACCTTCATATAGCTCCTACAATGAGCAGTTCTTC
CDR3aa: CSSSVFVSPSYSSYNEQFF
j_gene: TRBJ2-1
d_gene: NA
abundance: NA
v_gene: TRBV7-9

CDR3nt: TGTGCCAGCAGCTTAGCCAGCGACAGGGGAATCACTGAAGCTTTCTTT
CDR3aa: CASSLASDRGITEAFF
j_gene: TRBJ1-1
d_gene: TRBD1
abundance: NA
v_gene: TRBV7-7

CDR3nt: TGTGCCTGGAGTAACACCCAGGATTCACCCCTCCACTTT
CDR3aa: CAWSNTQDSPLHF
j_gene: TRBJ1-6
d_gene: NA
abundance: NA
v_gene: TRBV30

CDR3nt: TGTGCCAGTAGTTTCCTAGGGGGCTTAGGCAATCAGCCCCAGCATTTT
CDR3aa: CASSFLGGLGNQPQHF
j_gene: TRBJ1-5
d_gene: TRBD1
abundance: NA
v_gene: TRBV19

CDR3nt: TGCGCCAGCAGCCTGACAGGGAACACCGGGGAGCTGTTTTTT
CDR3aa: CASSLTGNTGELFF
j_gene: TRBJ2-2
d_gene: NA
abundance: NA
v_gene: TRBV5-1